This paragraph covers one T cell receptor (beta chain) sequence. Its antigen specificity is not known. No much larger clone is present one base from it, and per-base qualities are unavailable. The sample originates from a study of T cell changes during pregnancy in multiple sclerosis (dated by TCRdb to the late 2010s). Regarding the study in general: Changes in the T cell repertoire over the course of pregnancy were examined in this study in women with multiple sclerosis.

The library was prepared using the immunoSEQ multiplex PCR assay. TCRdb obtained this table from immuneACCESS and retained in-frame rearrangements with V and J assigned. These tables miss some clones; where compared with another copy, unresolved V genes account for less than half of the shortfall, and the remainder is unexplained. Across this sample there are 45,000 or so clones, with around 90% seen only once. The ten largest clonotypes hold about 1.5% of the sample. This TCR derives from a female donor with multiple sclerosis, enrolled in a pregnancy study. What was sequenced was PBMCs (not recorded whether the cells were cultured).

CDR3 sequence: CASSELTAPSRNEQFF. Read as DNA, the sequence is TGTGCCAGCAGTGAACTCACGGCTCCTAGTCGAAATGAGCAGTTCTTC. The rearranged segments are TRBV25-1 and TRBJ2-1; the D gene is unclear. V loses 2 bases of germline sequence and J loses 7 bases, and the interval between the two ends is 18 bases. CDR1 and CDR2 are read off the germline V gene as MGHDK and SYGVNS. The CDR3 sequence holds 16 residues, the cysteine and phenylalanine included. Left in the record is the CDR3 DNA by itself, 48 bases read in frame from the first base.